This TCR beta chain was profiled in a study of control samples from healthy donors and cancer patients. The V end lost 6 bases, the J end lost 5 bases, and 19 bases lay between the germline ends. The CDR3 extends over 15 amino acids. CDR1 is PRHDT and CDR2 is FYEKMQ in the germline V gene (reference sequence). Clones were sequenced by immunoSEQ multiplex PCR, and TCRdb holds only the in-frame ones, with some missing. Of about 150,000 clones detected, 80% to 95% appear once; the ten largest clones hold roughly 2%. The chain uses TRBV13 and TRBJ1-1, with TRBD1 as a possible D gene (6 bases). Sequencing input: blood. This TCR came from a woman between 35 and 50 years old in good health. CDR3 DNA: TGTGCCAGCAGTCAATCCCCAGGGGATCAAACTGAAGCTTTCTTT. Translation gives CASSQSPGDQTEAFF.